A selection of T cell receptor beta chains follows, all from one sample in a study of blood T cell repertoires in COVID-19. Generated by immunoSEQ multiplex PCR, the TCRdb table keeps only in-frame clones and is missing some. This table has 180,000 or so clones, about 87% appearing once. Sequencing used peripheral blood. The receptors shown here come from a woman aged 45-65 years with acute or convalescent COVID-19. CDR3s include the opening cysteine and the closing phenylalanine or tryptophan. A D gene is named only where the DNA matches it firmly. Only some rows state a clone size, as once, few, many or a class for expanded clones.

size | J | V | D | CDR3 | DNA
. | TRBJ1-2 | TRBV18 | . | CASSPPSGNYGYTF | TGTGCCAGCTCACCACCCTCCGGGAACTATGGCTACACCTTC
once | TRBJ2-7 | TRBV7-2 | TRBD1 | CASSPVPGQGYEQYF | TGTGCCAGCAGCCCAGTCCCGGGACAGGGCTACGAGCAGTACTTC
once | TRBJ2-7 | TRBV19 | . | CASSTRGTSREQYF | TGTGCCAGTAGTACCCGGGGTACCTCGAGGGAGCAGTACTTC
. | TRBJ2-3 | TRBV3-1/TRBV3-2 | . | CASSQDWSTDTQYF | TGTGCCAGCAGCCAAGATTGGTCTACGGATACGCAGTATTTT
. | TRBJ2-3 | TRBV5-6 | TRBD2 | CASTPGLAGEADTQYF | TGTGCCAGCACCCCGGGACTAGCGGGTGAGGCAGATACGCAGTATTTT
. | TRBJ2-3 | TRBV3-1/TRBV3-2 | TRBD1 | CASSPGRGPDTQYF | TGTGCCAGCAGCCCCGGTAGGGGGCCAGATACGCAGTATTTT
once | TRBJ2-5 | TRBV19 | TRBD2 | CASSIVRGASGQETQYF | TGTGCCAGTAGTATAGTTAGGGGAGCTAGCGGCCAAGAGACCCAGTACTTC
. | TRBJ1-6 | TRBV9 | . | CASSVGQGASGSPLHF | TGTGCCAGCAGCGTAGGGCAGGGCGCCTCGGGTTCACCCCTCCACTTT
once | TRBJ2-1 | TRBV5-1 | TRBD1 | CASSQTGDSYNEQFF | TGCGCCAGCAGCCAGACAGGGGACTCCTACAATGAGCAGTTCTTC
. | TRBJ2-3 | TRBV7-3 | . | CASSSTSTDTQYF | TGTGCCAGCAGCTCGACTTCCACAGATACGCAGTATTTT
. | TRBJ2-1 | TRBV19 | . | CASSIHQGEENEQFF | TGTGCCAGTAGTATACATCAGGGGGAGGAAAATGAGCAGTTCTTC
. | TRBJ1-3 | TRBV27 | TRBD1 | CASSKGTGSGNTIYF | TGTGCCAGCAGTAAAGGGACAGGCTCTGGAAACACCATATATTTT
few | TRBJ2-5 | TRBV4-3 | TRBD1 | CASSQGPGQVGVETQYF | TGCGCCAGCAGCCAGGGACCTGGACAGGTCGGCGTGGAGACCCAGTACTTC
. | TRBJ1-2 | TRBV3-1/TRBV3-2 | . | CASRAWGGGYTF | TGTGCCAGCAGGGCCTGGGGGGGAGGCTACACCTTC
. | TRBJ2-2 | TRBV6-2/TRBV6-3 | TRBD1 | CASSPWTGSSGELFF | TGTGCCAGCAGCCCCTGGACAGGGAGTTCAGGGGAGCTGTTTTTT
. | TRBJ2-2 | TRBV10-3 | TRBD2 | CAISARGGATTGELFF | TGTGCCATCAGTGCCCGGGGGGGGGCGACCACCGGGGAGCTGTTTTTT
. | TRBJ1-6 | TRBV7-2 | . | CASSPHRTVNSPLHF | TGTGCCAGCAGCCCCCACCGGACAGTGAATTCACCCCTCCACTTT
once | TRBJ1-6 | TRBV7-8 | . | CASSLMGGSRSSYNSPLHF | TGTGCCAGCAGCTTAATGGGGGGTTCCCGGAGCTCCTATAATTCACCCCTCCACTTT
. | TRBJ2-3 | TRBV7-2 | TRBD1 | CASSLVGQGTDTQYF | TGTGCCAGCAGCTTAGTTGGACAGGGGACAGATACGCAGTATTTT
. | TRBJ1-2 | TRBV6-6 | . | CASSYNPGGSGYTF | TGTGCCAGCAGTTATAACCCGGGGGGTAGTGGCTACACCTTC
. | TRBJ2-1 | TRBV10-2 | TRBD1 | CASTLGTGSYNEQFF | TGCGCCAGCACCCTCGGGACAGGGAGTTACAATGAGCAGTTCTTC
. | TRBJ2-5 | TRBV9 | TRBD2 | CASPSGGSGEKETQYF | TGTGCCAGCCCTAGCGGGGGTAGCGGGGAAAAAGAGACCCAGTACTTC
. | TRBJ2-2 | TRBV14 | . | CASSQIRGANTGELFF | TGTGCCAGCAGCCAAATCCGGGGGGCCAACACCGGGGAGCTGTTTTTT
. | TRBJ1-5 | TRBV30 | . | CAWSEWGGSQPQHF | TGTGCCTGGAGTGAATGGGGGGGGAGTCAGCCCCAGCATTTT
few | TRBJ1-3 | TRBV11-2 | TRBD1 | CASSSGTVRNTIYF | TGTGCCAGCAGCTCCGGGACAGTCAGAAACACCATATATTTT
. | TRBJ1-5 | TRBV6-2/TRBV6-3 | TRBD1 | CASSFDRAQPQHF | TGTGCCAGCAGTTTCGACAGGGCCCAGCCCCAGCATTTT
. | TRBJ1-2 | TRBV5-5 | . | CASSLAISATRGYGYTF | TGTGCCAGCAGCTTGGCAATTTCGGCCACCCGGGGCTATGGCTACACCTTC
. | TRBJ1-2 | TRBV7-3 | TRBD1 | CASSKDRGDYGYTF | TGTGCCAGCAGCAAGGACAGGGGGGACTATGGCTACACCTTC
. | TRBJ2-3 | TRBV30 | . | CAWSQSGSTDTQYF | TGTGCCTGGAGCCAAAGCGGGAGCACAGATACGCAGTATTTT
. | TRBJ2-5 | TRBV7-8 | TRBD2 | CASSRGGMATQYF | TGTGCCAGCAGCCGCGGGGGGATGGCGACCCAGTACTTC
. | TRBJ2-1 | TRBV19 | . | CASSPNRNEQFF | TGTGCCAGTAGTCCAAACAGGAATGAGCAGTTCTTC
. | TRBJ1-1 | TRBV10-2 | . | CASSHEIGGRGYTEAFF | TGCGCCAGCAGCCACGAGATAGGAGGCAGAGGATACACTGAAGCTTTCTTT
. | TRBJ2-7 | TRBV27 | . | CASSLSLSYEQYF | TGTGCCAGCAGTTTATCTCTCTCCTACGAGCAGTACTTC
once | TRBJ2-3 | TRBV5-1 | TRBD2 | CASSRLAGGPISTDTQYF | TGCGCCAGCAGCCGACTAGCGGGGGGGCCAATCAGCACAGATACGCAGTATTTT
. | TRBJ2-3 | TRBV30 | TRBD2 | CAWSVGAGGGDTQYF | TGTGCCTGGAGTGTCGGAGCGGGAGGCGGGGATACGCAGTATTTT
. | TRBJ2-7 | TRBV12-3/TRBV12-4 | . | CASSLGMGREQYF | TGTGCCAGCAGCCTAGGCATGGGGAGGGAGCAGTACTTC
. | TRBJ2-6 | TRBV27 | . | CASSFGQLGSGANVLTF | TGTGCCAGCAGTTTCGGACAGTTGGGCTCTGGGGCCAACGTCCTGACTTTC
once | TRBJ1-4 | TRBV10-1 | . | CASSPSWDSATNEKLFF | TGCGCCAGCAGTCCTTCTTGGGACTCCGCAACTAATGAAAAACTGTTTTTT
. | TRBJ2-7 | TRBV21-1 | . | CASSKDIREGPYEQYF | TGTGCCAGCAGCAAAGATATCCGGGAGGGCCCCTACGAGCAGTACTTC
. | TRBJ1-2 | TRBV6-6 | . | CASSYGPVGQGYTF | TGTGCCAGCAGTTACGGTCCAGTGGGGCAAGGCTACACCTTC
. | TRBJ2-3 | TRBV29-1 | . | CSVRRDSTDTQYF | TGCAGCGTACGCAGGGATTCCACAGATACGCAGTATTTT